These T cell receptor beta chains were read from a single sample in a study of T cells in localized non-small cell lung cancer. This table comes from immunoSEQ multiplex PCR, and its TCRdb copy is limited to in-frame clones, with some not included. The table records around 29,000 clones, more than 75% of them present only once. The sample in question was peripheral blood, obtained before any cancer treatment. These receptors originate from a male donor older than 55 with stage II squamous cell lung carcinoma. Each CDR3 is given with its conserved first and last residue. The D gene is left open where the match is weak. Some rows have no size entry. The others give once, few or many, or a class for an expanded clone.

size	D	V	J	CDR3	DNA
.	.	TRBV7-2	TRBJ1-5	CASSRTDSLNQPQHF	TGTGCCAGCAGCCGGACCGACAGCCTCAATCAGCCCCAGCATTTT
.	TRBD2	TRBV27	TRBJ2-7	CASSLAWGGAEQYF	TGTGCCAGCAGTCTCGCCTGGGGAGGGGCCGAGCAGTACTTC
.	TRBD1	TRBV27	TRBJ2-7	CASRRDRYVEQYF	TGTGCCAGCAGAAGGGACAGGTACGTGGAGCAGTACTTC
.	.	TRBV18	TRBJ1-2	CASSLTRYEGYTF	TGTGCCAGCTCACTTACCCGCTACGAGGGCTACACCTTC
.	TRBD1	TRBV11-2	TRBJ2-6	CASSRITQGGGSGANVLTF	TGTGCCAGCAGCCGAATTACACAGGGGGGAGGCTCTGGGGCCAACGTCCTGACTTTC
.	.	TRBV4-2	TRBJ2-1	CASSPGYNEQFF	TGTGCCAGCAGCCCTGGGTACAATGAGCAGTTCTTC
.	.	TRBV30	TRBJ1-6	CAWSANNSPLHF	TGTGCCTGGAGCGCAAATAATTCACCCCTCCACTTT
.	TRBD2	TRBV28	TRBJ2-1	CASRLAGGHNEQFF	TGTGCCAGCAGACTAGCGGGAGGCCACAATGAGCAGTTCTTC
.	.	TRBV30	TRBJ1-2	CAWRRRGGYGYTF	TGTGCCTGGAGGAGGCGGGGCGGGTATGGCTACACCTTC
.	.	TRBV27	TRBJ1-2	CASSLQRPGRYGYTF	TGTGCCAGCAGCTTACAAAGACCGGGACGCTATGGCTACACCTTC
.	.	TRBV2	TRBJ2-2	CASSPRADGELFF	TGTGCCAGCAGCCCCAGGGCGGACGGGGAGCTGTTTTTT
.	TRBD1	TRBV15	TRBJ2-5	CATSRDPTGGRETQYF	TGTGCCACCAGCAGAGATCCAACAGGGGGCAGGGAGACCCAGTACTTC
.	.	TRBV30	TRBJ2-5	CAWSGGQETQYF	TGTGCCTGGAGTGGGGGTCAAGAGACCCAGTACTTC
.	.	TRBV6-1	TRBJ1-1	CASNGEGNTEAFF	TGTGCCAGCAACGGGGAAGGGAACACTGAAGCTTTCTTT
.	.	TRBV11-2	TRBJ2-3	CASRPRAPEGVTDTQYF	TGTGCCAGCAGACCCAGGGCTCCGGAAGGGGTCACAGATACGCAGTATTTT
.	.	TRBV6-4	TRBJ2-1	CASSPGGVLNEQFF	TGTGCCAGCAGCCCTGGGGGCGTTTTGAATGAGCAGTTCTTC
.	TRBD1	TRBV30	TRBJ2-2	CAWSERGRGMTGELFF	TGTGCCTGGAGTGAGAGGGGCAGGGGGATGACCGGGGAGCTGTTTTTT
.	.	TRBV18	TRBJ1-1	CASSELSENTEAFF	TGTGCCAGCTCAGAACTATCTGAGAACACTGAAGCTTTCTTT
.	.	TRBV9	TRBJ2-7	CASIVFGGPAHEQYF	TGTGCCAGCATCGTTTTCGGAGGTCCTGCCCACGAGCAGTACTTC
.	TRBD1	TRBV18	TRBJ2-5	CASSPGQGRETQYF	TGTGCCAGCTCACCTGGACAGGGGCGGGAGACCCAGTACTTC
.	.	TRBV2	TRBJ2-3	CASSRDLTDTQYF	TGTGCCAGCAGCCGGGACCTCACAGATACGCAGTATTTT
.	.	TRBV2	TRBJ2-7	CATTGGLLYEQYF	TGTGCCACCACCGGAGGGTTGCTCTACGAGCAGTACTTC
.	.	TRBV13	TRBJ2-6	CASSLVGANVLTF	TGTGCCAGCAGCTTAGTAGGGGCCAACGTCCTGACTTTC
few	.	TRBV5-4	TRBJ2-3	CASSPGGYGDPSTDTQYF	TGTGCCAGCAGCCCTGGAGGTTACGGGGATCCTAGCACAGATACGCAGTATTTT
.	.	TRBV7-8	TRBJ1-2	CASSPGAIRTRNDGYTF	TGTGCCAGCAGCCCCGGGGCGATCCGGACCCGGAATGATGGCTACACCTTC
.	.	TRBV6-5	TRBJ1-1	CASSYSEGLEAFF	TGTGCCAGCAGTTACTCGGAGGGTCTTGAAGCTTTCTTT
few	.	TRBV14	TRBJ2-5	CASSRGRIPDQTQYF	TGTGCCAGCAGCCGAGGACGGATCCCTGACCAGACCCAGTACTTC
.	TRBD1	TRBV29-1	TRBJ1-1	CSAGTGRTGTEAFF	TGCAGTGCCGGGACAGGGAGAACGGGCACTGAAGCTTTCTTT
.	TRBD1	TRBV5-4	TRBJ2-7	CASRKGQGAHEQYF	TGTGCCAGCAGGAAAGGACAGGGGGCCCACGAGCAGTACTTC
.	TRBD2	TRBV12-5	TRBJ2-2	CASGGGGTPIGELFF	TGTGCTAGTGGCGGCGGGGGGACCCCGATAGGGGAGCTGTTTTTT
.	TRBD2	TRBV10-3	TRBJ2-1	CAISGPPTSGGTYNEQFF	TGTGCCATCAGTGGACCGCCGACTAGCGGGGGGACTTACAATGAGCAGTTCTTC
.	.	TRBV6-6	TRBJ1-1	CASSYSTVGTEAFF	TGTGCCAGCAGTTATTCCACAGTTGGGACTGAAGCTTTCTTT
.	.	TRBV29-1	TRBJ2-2	CSVSGTANTGELFF	TGCAGCGTGTCGGGTACCGCGAACACCGGGGAGCTGTTTTTT
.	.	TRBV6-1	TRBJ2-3	CASSGSIGFRTDTQYF	TGTGCCAGCAGTGGAAGCATTGGATTTCGAACAGATACGCAGTATTTT
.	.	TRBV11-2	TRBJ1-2	CASTEGQGRDYGYTF	TGTGCCAGCACCGAAGGGCAGGGCCGGGACTATGGCTACACCTTC
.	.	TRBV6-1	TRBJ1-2	CASSEALGEVYGYTF	TGTGCCAGCAGTGAAGCGCTCGGGGAAGTGTATGGCTACACCTTC
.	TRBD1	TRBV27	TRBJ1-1	CASSFLGTGGVDTEAFF	TGTGCCAGCAGTTTCCTCGGGACAGGGGGCGTCGACACTGAAGCTTTCTTT
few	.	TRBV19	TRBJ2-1	CASSIASRNSYNEQFF	TGTGCCAGTAGTATCGCTAGCCGAAATTCCTACAATGAGCAGTTCTTC
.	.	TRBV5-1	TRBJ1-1	CASSPTVATEAFF	TGCGCCAGCAGCCCAACGGTGGCCACTGAAGCTTTCTTT
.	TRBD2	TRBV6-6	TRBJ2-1	CASKQNSGTSDFF	TGTGCCAGCAAGCAAAATTCCGGGACTAGCGATTTCTTC
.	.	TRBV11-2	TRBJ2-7	CASSFSLGGYEQYF	TGTGCCAGCAGCTTTAGTCTGGGAGGATACGAGCAGTACTTC
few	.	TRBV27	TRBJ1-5	CASASGIGNQPQHF	TGTGCCAGCGCCTCCGGGATCGGCAATCAGCCCCAGCATTTT
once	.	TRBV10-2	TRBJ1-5	CASSERGVLGNQPQHF	TGCGCCAGCAGTGAACGTGGAGTTTTGGGCAATCAGCCCCAGCATTTT
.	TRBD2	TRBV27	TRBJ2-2	CASSSSGGRTGELFF	TGTGCCAGCAGTTCTAGCGGGGGGAGGACCGGGGAGCTGTTTTTT